This T cell receptor beta chain appears in the sequencing data of a study of post-analysis software for immune sequencing data. Turning to the study itself: Relapsing-remitting, secondary progressive and progressive-relapsing multiple sclerosis courses were included. Study results and caveats: By F measure, samples from a shared preparation batch strongly co-clustered.

Concerning this clonotype itself: Its antigen is still unknown.

TCR beta cDNA libraries included unique molecular identifiers. TCRdb reprocessed the PCR reads via MiXCR and lists one record per CDR3 protein. The sample shows 650,000 to 850,000 distinct CDR3 sequences, roughly half of them seen only once. Material for sequencing was blood. This receptor was obtained from a girl aged 10-17 years with multiple sclerosis.

The CDR3 is CASSPDRGGVDEQYF. As DNA, the CDR3 is TGCGCCAGCAGCCCCGACAGGGGAGGGGTTGACGAGCAGTACTTC. V and J are TRBV5-1 and TRBJ2-5, with D perhaps matching TRBD1 (8 bases). The J call is doubtful: the DNA matches TRBJ2-7 better. The germline V gene encodes CDR1 SGHRS and CDR2 YFSETQ. The CDR3 loop spans 15 amino acids.